The entry below describes one T cell receptor (beta chain). Its antigen is still unknown. This record comes from a study of cytomegalovirus exposure and HLA in healthy donors. Study-level results: In a later analysis, donors in an Asian-associated ancestry cluster reportedly had fewer N-insertions in productive TCRs than the cohort mean.

The CDR3 loop spans 15 amino acids. Trimming removed 5 bases from V and 2 bases from J, with 14 bases in between. Germline V gene data show CDR1 as SEHNR and CDR2 as FQNEAQ (reference sequence). The PCR had 60 Vbeta and 13 Jbeta primers. Clones were read by immunoSEQ multiplex PCR, and TCRdb kept only the in-frame ones, dropping some. Among 150,000 or so clones, over 60% were seen once, and the ten largest hold 3% to 3.5%. The V and J genes are TRBV7-9 and TRBJ2-3; possible D gene TRBD1, 6 bases. The sample comprised PBMCs. The receptor comes from a male donor in good health and CMV-seronegative. The CDR3 loop reads CASSPMDRSTDTQYF. The CDR3 nucleotides read TGTGCCAGCAGCCCGATGGACAGATCCACAGATACGCAGTATTTT.